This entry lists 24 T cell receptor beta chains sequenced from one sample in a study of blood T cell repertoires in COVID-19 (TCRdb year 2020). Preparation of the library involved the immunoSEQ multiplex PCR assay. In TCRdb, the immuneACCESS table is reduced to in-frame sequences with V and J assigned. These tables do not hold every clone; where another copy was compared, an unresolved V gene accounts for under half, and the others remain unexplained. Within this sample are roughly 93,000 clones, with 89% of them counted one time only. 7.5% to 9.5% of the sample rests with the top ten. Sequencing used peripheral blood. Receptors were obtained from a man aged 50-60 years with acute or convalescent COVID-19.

The CDR3: CASSETGQGSLRNSPLHF. The CDR3 DNA reads TGTGCCAGCAGTGAGACGGGACAGGGATCCCTGAGGAATTCACCCCTCCACTTT. The chain couples TRBV6-4 to TRBJ1-6; 9 positions agree with TRBD1. V lost 3 bases, J lost 7 bases, and 13 bases stayed unmatched. CDR3 length: 18 residues. Germline V CDR1 and CDR2: MRHNA, SNTAGT.

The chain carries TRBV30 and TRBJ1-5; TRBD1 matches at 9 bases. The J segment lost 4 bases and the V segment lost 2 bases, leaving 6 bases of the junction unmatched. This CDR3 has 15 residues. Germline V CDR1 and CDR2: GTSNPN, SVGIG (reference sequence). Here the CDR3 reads CAWSQGTGRNQPQHF. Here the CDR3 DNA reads TGTGCCTGGAGTCAGGGGACAGGGAGAAATCAGCCCCAGCATTTT.

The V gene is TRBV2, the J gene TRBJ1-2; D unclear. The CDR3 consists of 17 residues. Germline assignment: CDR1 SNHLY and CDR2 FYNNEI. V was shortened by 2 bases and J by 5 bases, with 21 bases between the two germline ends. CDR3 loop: CASSEPSAGGGLYGYTF. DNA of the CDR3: TGTGCCAGCAGTGAACCGTCTGCCGGAGGCGGGCTGTATGGCTACACCTTC.

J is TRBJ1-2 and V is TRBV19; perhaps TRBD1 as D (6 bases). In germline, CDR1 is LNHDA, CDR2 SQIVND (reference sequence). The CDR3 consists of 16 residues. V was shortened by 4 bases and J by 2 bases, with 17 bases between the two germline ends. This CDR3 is CASSTSGSTGNYGYTF. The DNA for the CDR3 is TGTGCCAGTAGTACTTCCGGTTCGACAGGCAACTATGGCTACACCTTC.

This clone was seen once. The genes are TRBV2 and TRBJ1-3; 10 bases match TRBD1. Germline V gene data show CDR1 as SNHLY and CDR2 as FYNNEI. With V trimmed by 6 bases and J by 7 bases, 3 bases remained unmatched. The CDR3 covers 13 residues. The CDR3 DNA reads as TGTGCCAGCAGAAAGGGACAGGGGAACACCATATATTTT. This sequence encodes CASRKGQGNTIYF.

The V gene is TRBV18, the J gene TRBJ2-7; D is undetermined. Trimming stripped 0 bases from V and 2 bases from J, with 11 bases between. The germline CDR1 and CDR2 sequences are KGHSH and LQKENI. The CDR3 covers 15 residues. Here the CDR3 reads CASSPPSQTTYEQYF. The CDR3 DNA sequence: TGTGCCAGCTCACCACCATCACAGACCACCTACGAGCAGTACTTC.

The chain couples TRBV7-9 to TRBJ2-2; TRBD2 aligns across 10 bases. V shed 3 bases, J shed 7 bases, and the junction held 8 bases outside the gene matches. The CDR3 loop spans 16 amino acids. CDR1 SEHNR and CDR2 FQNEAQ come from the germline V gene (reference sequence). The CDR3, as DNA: TGTGCCAGCAGCTTGGGACTAGCGCCCGGAGGCGGGGAGCTGTTTTTT. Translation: CASSLGLAPGGGELFF.

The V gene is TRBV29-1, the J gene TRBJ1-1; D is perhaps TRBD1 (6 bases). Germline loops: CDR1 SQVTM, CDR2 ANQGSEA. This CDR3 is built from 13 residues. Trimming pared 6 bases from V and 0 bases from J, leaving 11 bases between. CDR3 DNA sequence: TGCAGCGTCGCTGGACAGATGAACACTGAAGCTTTCTTT. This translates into CSVAGQMNTEAFF.

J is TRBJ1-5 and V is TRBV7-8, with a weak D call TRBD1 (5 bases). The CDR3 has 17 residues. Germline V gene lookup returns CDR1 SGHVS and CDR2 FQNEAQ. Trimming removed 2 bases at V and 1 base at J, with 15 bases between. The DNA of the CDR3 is TGTGCCAGCAGCTTACGGACCCAGGGCCTGAGCAATCAGCCCCAGCATTTT. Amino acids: CASSLRTQGLSNQPQHF.

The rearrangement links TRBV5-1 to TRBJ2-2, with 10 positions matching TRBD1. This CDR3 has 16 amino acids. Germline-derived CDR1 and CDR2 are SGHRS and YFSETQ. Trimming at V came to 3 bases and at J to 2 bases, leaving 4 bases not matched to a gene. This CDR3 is CASSWTGGGNTGELFF. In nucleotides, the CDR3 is TGCGCCAGCAGCTGGACAGGGGGTGGAAACACCGGGGAGCTGTTTTTT.

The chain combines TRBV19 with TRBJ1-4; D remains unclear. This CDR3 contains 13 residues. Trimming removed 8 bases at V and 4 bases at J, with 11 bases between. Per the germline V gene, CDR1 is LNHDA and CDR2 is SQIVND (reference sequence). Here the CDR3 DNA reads TGTGCCAGTCAGAACAATGGTAATGAAAAACTGTTTTTT. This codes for CASQNNGNEKLFF.

This CDR3 is CASIQGRGDDTQYF. The CDR3 bases are TGTGCCAGCATTCAGGGTCGGGGGGACGATACGCAGTATTTT. The gene calls are TRBV2 and TRBJ2-3, with TRBD2 matching over 7 bases. The CDR3 has 14 amino acids. Germline V gene sequence: CDR1 SNHLY, CDR2 FYNNEI. The trim removed 7 bases at V and 6 bases at J, leaving 10 bases unmatched.

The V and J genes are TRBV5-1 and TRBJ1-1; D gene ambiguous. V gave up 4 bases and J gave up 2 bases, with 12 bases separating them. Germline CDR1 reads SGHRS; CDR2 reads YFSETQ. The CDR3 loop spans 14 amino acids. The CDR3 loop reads CASSQEAANTEAFF. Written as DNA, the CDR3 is TGCGCCAGCAGCCAGGAGGCGGCCAACACTGAAGCTTTCTTT.

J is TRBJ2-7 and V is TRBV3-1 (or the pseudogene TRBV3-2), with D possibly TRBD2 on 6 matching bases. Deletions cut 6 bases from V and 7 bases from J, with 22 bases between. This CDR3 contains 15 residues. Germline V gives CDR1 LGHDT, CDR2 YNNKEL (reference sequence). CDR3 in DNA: TGTGCCAGCAGGGGCCCGGGACTCCCTCTAGTAGAGCAGTACGTC. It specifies CASRGPGLPLVEQYV.

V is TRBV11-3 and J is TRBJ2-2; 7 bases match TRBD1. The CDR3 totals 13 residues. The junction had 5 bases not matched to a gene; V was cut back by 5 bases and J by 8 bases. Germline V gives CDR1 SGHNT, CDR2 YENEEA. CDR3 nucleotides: TGTGCCAGCAGCGTACAACAGGGGGGGGAGCTGTTTTTT. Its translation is CASSVQQGGELFF.

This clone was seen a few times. CDR3: CASSLAAGTRPDTQYF. The CDR3 bases are TGTGCCAGCAGCTTAGCAGCCGGGACTAGGCCAGATACGCAGTATTTT. The V gene is TRBV7-2, the J gene TRBJ2-3; 8 bases match TRBD2. The CDR3 spans 16 residues. The V and J ends lost 0 bases and 4 bases, in that order; junction bases with no gene match: 6. Germline V lookup: CDR1 SGHTA, CDR2 FQGNSA.

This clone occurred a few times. The CDR3 DNA sequence: TGCAGCGTTGACCCGACAGCCATGAACACTGAAGCTTTCTTT. This sequence encodes CSVDPTAMNTEAFF. The chain uses TRBV29-1 and TRBJ1-1, with a possible D match to TRBD1 (5 bases). The V gene lost 3 bases and the J gene lost 0 bases, with 11 bases spanning the gap. CDR1 is SQVTM, CDR2 ANQGSEA, per germline. The CDR3 spans 14 residues.

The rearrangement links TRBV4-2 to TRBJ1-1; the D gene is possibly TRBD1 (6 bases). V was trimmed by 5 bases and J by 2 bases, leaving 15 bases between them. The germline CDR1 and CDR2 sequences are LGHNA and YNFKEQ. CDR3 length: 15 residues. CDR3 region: CASSRIDRTNTEAFF. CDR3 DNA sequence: TGTGCCAGCAGCAGGATCGACAGGACAAACACTGAAGCTTTCTTT.

The CDR3, as DNA: TGTGCCAGCAGATGGGACACCCAAATGGGTGGCTACACCTTC. Residues: CASRWDTQMGGYTF. The chain employs TRBV2 and TRBJ1-2; possibly TRBD1 for D (6 bases). Trimming pared 6 bases from V and 7 bases from J, leaving 18 bases between. In germline, CDR1 is SNHLY, CDR2 FYNNEI. The length of the CDR3 is 14 residues.

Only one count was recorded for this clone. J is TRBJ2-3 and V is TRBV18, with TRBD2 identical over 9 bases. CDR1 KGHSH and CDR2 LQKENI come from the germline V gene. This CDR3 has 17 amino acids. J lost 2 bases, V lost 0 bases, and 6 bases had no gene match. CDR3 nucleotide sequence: TGTGCCAGCTCACCACCACGAGCGGGGGGATACACAGATACGCAGTATTTT. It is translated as CASSPPRAGGYTDTQYF. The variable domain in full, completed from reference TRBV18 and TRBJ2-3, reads NAGVMQNPRHLVRRRGQEARLRCSPMKGHSHVYWYRQLPEEGLKFMVYLQKENIIDESGMPKERFSAEFPKEGPSILRIQQVVRGDSAAYFCASSPPRAGGYTDTQYFGPGTRLTVL.

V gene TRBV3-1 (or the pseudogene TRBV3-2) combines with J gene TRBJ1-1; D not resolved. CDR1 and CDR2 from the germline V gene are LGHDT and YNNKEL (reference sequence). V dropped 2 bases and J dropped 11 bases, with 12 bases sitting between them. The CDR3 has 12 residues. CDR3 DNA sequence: TGTGCCAGCAGCCAACATCTCGGAGGGGCTTTCTTT. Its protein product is CASSQHLGGAFF.

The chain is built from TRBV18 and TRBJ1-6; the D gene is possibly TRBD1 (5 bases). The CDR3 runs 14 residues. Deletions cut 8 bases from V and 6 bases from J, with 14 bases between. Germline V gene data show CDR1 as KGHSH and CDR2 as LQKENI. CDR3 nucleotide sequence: TGTGCCAGCGGGGGAGGGCACATTAATTCACCCCTCCACTTT. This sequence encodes CASGGGHINSPLHF. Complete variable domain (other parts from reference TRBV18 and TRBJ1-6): NAGVMQNPRHLVRRRGQEARLRCSPMKGHSHVYWYRQLPEEGLKFMVYLQKENIIDESGMPKERFSAEFPKEGPSILRIQQVVRGDSAAYFCASGGGHINSPLHFGNGTRLTVT.

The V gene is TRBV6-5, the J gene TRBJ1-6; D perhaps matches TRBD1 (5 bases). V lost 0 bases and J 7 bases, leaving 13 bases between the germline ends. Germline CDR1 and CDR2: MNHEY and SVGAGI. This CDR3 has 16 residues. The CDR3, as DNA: TGTGCCAGCAGTTACTCGGGCAGGGCAGGAAATTCACCCCTCCACTTT. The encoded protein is CASSYSGRAGNSPLHF.

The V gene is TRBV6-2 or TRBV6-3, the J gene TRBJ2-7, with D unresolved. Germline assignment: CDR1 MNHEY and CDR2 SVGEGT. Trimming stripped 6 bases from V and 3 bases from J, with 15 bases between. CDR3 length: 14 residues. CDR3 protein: CASSLSQVSYEQYV. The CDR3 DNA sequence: TGTGCCAGCAGCCTATCCCAGGTGAGCTACGAGCAGTACGTC.